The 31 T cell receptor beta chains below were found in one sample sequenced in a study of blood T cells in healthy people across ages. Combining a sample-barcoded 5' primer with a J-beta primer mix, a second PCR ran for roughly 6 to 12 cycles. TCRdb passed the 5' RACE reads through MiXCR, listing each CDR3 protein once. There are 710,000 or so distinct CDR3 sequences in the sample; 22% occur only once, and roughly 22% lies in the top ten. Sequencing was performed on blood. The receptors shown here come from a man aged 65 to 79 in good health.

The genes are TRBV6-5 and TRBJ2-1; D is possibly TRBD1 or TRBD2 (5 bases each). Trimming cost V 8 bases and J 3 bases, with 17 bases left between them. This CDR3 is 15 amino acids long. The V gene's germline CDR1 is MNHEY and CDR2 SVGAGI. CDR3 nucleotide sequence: TGTGCCAGCTCCGTCGGGCAGGGAGACTACAATGAGCAGTTCTTC. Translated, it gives CASSVGQGDYNEQFF.

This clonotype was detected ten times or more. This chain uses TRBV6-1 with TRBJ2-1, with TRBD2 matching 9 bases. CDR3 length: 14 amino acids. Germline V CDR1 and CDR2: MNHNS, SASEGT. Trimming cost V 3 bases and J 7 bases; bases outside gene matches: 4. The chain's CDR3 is CASSDAGGWNEQFF. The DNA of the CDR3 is TGTGCCAGCAGTGACGCGGGAGGGTGGAATGAGCAGTTCTTC.

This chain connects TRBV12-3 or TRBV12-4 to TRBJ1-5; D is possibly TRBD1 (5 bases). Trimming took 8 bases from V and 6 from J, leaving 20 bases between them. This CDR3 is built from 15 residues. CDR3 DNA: TGTGCCAGCTCTACGTACGGGGACTTTGGTCAGCCCCAGCATTTT. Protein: CASSTYGDFGQPQHF.

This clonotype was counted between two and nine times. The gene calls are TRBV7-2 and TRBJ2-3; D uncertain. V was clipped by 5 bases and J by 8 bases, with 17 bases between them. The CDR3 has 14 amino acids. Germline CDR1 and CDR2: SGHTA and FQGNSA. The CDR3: CASSQQSPPATQYF. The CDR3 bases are TGTGCCAGCAGCCAGCAAAGCCCCCCAGCTACGCAGTATTTT.

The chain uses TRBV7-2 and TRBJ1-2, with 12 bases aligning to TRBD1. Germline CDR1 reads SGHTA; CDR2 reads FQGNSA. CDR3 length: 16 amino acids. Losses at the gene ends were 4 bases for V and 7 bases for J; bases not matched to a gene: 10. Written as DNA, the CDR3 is TGTGCCAGCAGCTCCCTTAGGGGACAGGGGGCGCTTGGCTACACCTTC. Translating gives CASSSLRGQGALGYTF.

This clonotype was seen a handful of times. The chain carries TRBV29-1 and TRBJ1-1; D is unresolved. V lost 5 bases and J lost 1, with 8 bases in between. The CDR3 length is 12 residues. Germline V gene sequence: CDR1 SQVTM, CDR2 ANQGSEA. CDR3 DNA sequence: TGCAGCGTTTTGTGGGGGAACACTGAAGCTTTCTTT. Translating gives CSVLWGNTEAFF.

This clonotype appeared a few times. This CDR3 reads CSATARGQETQYF. The CDR3 coding sequence is TGCAGTGCTACCGCCAGGGGGCAGGAGACCCAGTACTTC. The chain joins TRBV20-1 to TRBJ2-5, with 8 bases matching TRBD1. CDR1 is DFQATT, CDR2 SNEGSKA, per germline (reference sequence). The J segment lost 5 bases and the V segment lost 4 bases, leaving 6 bases of the junction unmatched. The CDR3 is made up of 13 amino acids.

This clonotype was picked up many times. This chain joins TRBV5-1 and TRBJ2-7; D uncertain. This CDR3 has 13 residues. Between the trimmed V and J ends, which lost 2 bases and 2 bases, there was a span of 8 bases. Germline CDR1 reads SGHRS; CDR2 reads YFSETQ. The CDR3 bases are TGCGCCAGCAGCTTACTTGGGCCCTACGAGCAGTACTTC. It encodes CASSLLGPYEQYF. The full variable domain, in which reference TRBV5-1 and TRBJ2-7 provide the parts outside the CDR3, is KAGVTQTPRYLIKTRGQQVTLSCSPISGHRSVSWYQQTPGQGLQFLFEYFSETQRNKGNFPGRFSGRQFSNSRSEMNVSTLELGDSALYLCASSLLGPYEQYFGPGTRLTVT.

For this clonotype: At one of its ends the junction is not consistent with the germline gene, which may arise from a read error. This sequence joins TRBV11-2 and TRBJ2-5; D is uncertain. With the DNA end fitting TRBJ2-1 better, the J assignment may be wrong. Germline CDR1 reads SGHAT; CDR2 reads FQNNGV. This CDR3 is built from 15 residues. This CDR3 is CASSLDGKYDNGQFF. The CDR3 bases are TGTGCCAGCAGCTTGGACGGCAAATACGACAATGGGCAGTTCTTC.

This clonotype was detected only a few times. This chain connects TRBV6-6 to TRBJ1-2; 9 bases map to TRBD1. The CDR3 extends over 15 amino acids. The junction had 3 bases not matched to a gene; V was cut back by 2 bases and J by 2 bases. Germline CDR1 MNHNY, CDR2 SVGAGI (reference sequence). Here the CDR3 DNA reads TGTGCCAGCAGTTACGGGACAGGGCTCAACTATGGCTACACCTTC. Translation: CASSYGTGLNYGYTF.

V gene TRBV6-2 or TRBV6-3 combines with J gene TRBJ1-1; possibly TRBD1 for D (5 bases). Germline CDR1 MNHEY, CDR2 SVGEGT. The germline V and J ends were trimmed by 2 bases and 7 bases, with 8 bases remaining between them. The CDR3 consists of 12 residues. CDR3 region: CASSYGGFEAFF. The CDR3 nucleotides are TGTGCCAGCAGTTACGGGGGGTTTGAAGCTTTCTTT.

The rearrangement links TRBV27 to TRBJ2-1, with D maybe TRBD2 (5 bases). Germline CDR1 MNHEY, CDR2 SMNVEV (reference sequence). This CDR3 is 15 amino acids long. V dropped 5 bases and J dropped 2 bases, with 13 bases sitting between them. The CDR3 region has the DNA TGTGCCAGCAGTCCCCGGGGTGGGACCTACAATGAGCAGTTCTTC. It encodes CASSPRGGTYNEQFF.

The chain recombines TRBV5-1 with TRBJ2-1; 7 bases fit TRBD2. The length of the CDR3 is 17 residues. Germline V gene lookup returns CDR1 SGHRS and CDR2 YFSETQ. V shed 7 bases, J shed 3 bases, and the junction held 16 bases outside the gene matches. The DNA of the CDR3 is TGCGCCAGCTGCGAAGCGGGGAGTCCCCTCCTCTACAATGAGCAGTTCTTC. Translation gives CASCEAGSPLLYNEQFF.

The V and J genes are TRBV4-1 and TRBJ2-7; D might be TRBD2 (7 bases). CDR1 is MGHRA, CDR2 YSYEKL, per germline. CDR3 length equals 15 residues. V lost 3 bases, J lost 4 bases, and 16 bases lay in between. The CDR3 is CASSQEGGPSYEQYV. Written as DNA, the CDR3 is TGCGCCAGCAGCCAGGAGGGGGGGCCAAGTTACGAGCAGTACGTC.

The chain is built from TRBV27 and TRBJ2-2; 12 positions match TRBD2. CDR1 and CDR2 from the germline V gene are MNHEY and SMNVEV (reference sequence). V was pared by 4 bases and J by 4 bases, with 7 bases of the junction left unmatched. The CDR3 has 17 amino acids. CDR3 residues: CASSSIPSGRATGELFF. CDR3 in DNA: TGTGCCAGCAGTTCGATTCCTAGCGGGAGGGCCACCGGGGAGCTGTTTTTT.

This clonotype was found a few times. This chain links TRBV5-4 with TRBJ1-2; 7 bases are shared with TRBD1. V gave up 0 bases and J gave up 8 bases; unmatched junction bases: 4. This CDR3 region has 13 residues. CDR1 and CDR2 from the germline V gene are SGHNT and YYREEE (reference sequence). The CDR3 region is CASSLEQGPGYTF. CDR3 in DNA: TGTGCCAGCAGCTTGGAACAGGGGCCCGGCTACACCTTC.

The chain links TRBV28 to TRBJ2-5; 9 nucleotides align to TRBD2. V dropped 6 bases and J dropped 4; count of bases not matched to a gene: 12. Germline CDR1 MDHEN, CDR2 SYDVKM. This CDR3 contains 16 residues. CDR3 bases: TGTGCCAGCAGCCCGGCTCTAGCGGGGCATCGAGAGACCCAGTACTTC. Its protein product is CASSPALAGHRETQYF.

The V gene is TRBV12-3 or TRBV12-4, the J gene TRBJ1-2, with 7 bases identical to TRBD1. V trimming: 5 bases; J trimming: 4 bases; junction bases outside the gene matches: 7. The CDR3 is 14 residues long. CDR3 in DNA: TGTGCCAGCAGTGGACACAGGGGTCTCTATGGCTACACCTTC. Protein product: CASSGHRGLYGYTF.

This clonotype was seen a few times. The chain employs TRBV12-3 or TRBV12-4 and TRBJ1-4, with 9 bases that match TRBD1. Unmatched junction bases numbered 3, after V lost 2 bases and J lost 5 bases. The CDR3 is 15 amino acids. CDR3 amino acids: CASSLQGTGNEKLFF. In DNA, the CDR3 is TGTGCCAGCAGTTTACAGGGGACAGGGAATGAAAAACTGTTTTTT.

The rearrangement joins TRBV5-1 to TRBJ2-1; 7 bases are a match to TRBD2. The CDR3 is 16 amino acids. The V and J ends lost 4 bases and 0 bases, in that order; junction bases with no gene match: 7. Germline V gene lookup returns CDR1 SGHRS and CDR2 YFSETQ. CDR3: CASSARLAGSYNEQFF. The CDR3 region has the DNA TGCGCCAGCAGCGCACGACTAGCAGGCTCCTACAATGAGCAGTTCTTC. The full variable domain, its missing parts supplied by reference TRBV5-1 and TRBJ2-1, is KAGVTQTPRYLIKTRGQQVTLSCSPISGHRSVSWYQQTPGQGLQFLFEYFSETQRNKGNFPGRFSGRQFSNSRSEMNVSTLELGDSALYLCASSARLAGSYNEQFFGPGTRLTVL.

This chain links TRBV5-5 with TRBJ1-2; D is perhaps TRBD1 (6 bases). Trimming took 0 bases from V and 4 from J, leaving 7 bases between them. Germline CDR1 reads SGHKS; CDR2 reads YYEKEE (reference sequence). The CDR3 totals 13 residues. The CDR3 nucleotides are TGTGCCAGCAGCTTGGAACAGGGCTATGGCTACACCTTC. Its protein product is CASSLEQGYGYTF.

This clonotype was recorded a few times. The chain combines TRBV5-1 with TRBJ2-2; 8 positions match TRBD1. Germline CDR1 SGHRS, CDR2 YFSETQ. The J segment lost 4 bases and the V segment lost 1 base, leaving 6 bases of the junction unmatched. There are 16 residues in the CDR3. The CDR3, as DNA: TGCGCCAGCAGCTTGCGAGGGACAGGAAGCACCGGGGAGCTGTTTTTT. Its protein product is CASSLRGTGSTGELFF.

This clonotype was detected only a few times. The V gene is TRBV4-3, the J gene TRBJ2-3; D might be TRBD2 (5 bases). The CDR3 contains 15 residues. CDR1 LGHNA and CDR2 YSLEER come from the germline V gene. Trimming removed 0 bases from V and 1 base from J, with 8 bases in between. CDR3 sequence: CASSQDRAGTDTQYF. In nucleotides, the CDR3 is TGCGCCAGCAGCCAAGATCGAGCGGGCACAGATACGCAGTATTTT.

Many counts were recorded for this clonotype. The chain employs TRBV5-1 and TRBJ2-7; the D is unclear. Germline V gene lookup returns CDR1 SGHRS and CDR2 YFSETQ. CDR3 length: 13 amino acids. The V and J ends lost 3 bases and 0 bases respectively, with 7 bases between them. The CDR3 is CASSSPSSYEQYF. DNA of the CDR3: TGCGCCAGCAGCTCACCTTCCTCCTACGAGCAGTACTTC.

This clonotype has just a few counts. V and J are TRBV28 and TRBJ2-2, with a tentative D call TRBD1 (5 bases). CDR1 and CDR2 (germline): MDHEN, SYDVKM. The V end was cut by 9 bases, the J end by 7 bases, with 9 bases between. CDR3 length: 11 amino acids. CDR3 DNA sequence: TGTGCCAGTAGACAGATCGGGGAGCTGTTTTTT. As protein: CASRQIGELFF.

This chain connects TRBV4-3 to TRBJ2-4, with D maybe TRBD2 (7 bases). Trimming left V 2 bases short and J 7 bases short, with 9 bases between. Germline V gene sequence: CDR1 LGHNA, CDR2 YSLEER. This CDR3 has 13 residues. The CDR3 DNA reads TGCGCCAGCAGCCAAAAGGGGGGGAACATTCAGTACTTC. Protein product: CASSQKGGNIQYF.

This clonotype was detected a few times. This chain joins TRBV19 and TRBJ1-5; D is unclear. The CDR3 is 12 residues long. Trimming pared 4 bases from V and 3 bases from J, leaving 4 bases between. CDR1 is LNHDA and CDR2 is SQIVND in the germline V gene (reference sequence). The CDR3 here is CASSNYNQPQHF. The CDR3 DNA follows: TGTGCCAGTAGTAATTACAATCAGCCCCAGCATTTT.

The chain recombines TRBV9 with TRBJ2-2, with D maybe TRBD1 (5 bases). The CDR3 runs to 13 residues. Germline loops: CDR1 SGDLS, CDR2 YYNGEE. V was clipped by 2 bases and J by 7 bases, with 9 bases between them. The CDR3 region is CASSVWGIGELFF. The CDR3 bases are TGTGCCAGCAGCGTTTGGGGCATCGGGGAGCTGTTTTTT.

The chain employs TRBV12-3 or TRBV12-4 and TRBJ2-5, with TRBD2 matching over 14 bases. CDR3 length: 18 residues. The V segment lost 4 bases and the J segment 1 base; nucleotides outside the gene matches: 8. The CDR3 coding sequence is TGTGCCAGCAGTTCGACTGGACTAGCGGGAGGAATCCAAGAGACCCAGTACTTC. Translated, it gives CASSSTGLAGGIQETQYF.

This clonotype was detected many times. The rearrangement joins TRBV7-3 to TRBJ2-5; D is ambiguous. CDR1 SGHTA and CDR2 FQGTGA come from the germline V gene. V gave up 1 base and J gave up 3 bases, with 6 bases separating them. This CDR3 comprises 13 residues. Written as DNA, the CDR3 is TGTGCCAGCAGCTTAAGTACCGAAGAGACCCAGTACTTC. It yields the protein CASSLSTEETQYF.

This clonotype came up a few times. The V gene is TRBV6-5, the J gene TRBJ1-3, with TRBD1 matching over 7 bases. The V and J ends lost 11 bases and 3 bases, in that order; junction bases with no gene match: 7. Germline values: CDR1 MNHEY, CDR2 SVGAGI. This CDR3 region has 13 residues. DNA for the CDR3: TGTGCCTGCCAGACAGGGTATGGAAACACCATATATTTT. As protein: CACQTGYGNTIYF.